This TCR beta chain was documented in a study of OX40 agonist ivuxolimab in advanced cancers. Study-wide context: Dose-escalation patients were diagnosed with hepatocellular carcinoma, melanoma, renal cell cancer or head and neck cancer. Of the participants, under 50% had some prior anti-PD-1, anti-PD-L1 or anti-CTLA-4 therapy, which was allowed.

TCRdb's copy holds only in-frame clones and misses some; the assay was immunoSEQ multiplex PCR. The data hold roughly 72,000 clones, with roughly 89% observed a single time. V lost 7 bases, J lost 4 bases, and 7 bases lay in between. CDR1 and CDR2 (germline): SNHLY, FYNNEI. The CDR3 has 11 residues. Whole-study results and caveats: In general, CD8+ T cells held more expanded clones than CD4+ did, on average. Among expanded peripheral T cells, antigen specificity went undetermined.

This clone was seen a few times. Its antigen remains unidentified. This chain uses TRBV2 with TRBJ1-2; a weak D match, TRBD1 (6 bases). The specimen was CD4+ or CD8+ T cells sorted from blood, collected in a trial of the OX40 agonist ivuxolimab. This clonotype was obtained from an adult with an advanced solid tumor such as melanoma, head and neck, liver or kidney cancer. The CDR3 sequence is CASIQGYGYTF. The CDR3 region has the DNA TGTGCCAGCATACAGGGCTATGGCTACACCTTC.